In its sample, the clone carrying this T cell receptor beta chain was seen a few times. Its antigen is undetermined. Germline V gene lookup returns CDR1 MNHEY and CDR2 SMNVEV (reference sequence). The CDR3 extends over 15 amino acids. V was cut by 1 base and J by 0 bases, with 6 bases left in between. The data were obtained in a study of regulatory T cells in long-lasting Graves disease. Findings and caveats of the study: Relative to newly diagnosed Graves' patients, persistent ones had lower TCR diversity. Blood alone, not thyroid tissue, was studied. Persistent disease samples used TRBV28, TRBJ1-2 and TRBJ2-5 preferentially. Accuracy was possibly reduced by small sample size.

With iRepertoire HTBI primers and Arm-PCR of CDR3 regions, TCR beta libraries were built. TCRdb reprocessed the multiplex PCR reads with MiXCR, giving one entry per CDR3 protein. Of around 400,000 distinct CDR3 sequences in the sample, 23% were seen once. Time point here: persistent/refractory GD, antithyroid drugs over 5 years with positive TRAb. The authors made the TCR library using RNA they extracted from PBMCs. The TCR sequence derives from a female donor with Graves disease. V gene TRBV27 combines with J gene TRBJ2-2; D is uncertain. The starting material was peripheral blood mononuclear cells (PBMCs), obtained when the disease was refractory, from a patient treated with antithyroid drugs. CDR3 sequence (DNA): TGTGCCAGCAGTTTATTAGGCTCGAACACCGGGGAGCTGTTTTTT. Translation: CASSLLGSNTGELFF.